This T cell receptor (beta chain) was documented in a study of lung T cells in sarcoidosis with Löfgren's syndrome. Study background: Löfgren's syndrome patients were the main repertoire analysis focus. General study results and limits: Shared TRAV12-1 and TRBV2 CDR3 motifs were reported across several patients. The most expanded V genes in Löfgren's patients were reportedly TRAV12-1 and TRBV2. Paired TRAV12-1/TRBV2 TCRs showed CDR3 homology and preferential pairing.

TCRdb passed the reads through MiXCR, listing each CDR3 protein once. The sample shows about 19,000 distinct CDR3 sequences, roughly a fifth of them seen only once. This clonotype showed up many times. Its antigen remains unidentified. The CDR3 covers 17 residues. Germline V lookup: CDR1 DFQATT, CDR2 SNEGSKA (reference sequence). Deletions cut 0 bases from V and 0 bases from J, with 15 bases between. The receptor comes from a human donor with sarcoidosis (Löfgren's syndrome or another form), or a control subject (not recorded which). The chain recombines TRBV20-1 with TRBJ2-4; TRBD1 might be the D (6 bases). The sample consisted of CD4+ T cells from bronchoalveolar lavage. The CDR3 DNA reads TGCAGTGCTAGAGATCGAGTCAGGGGCCTAGCCAAAAACATTCAGTACTTC. Its protein product is CSARDRVRGLAKNIQYF.